A single TCR beta chain is shown here with its context. These data come from a study of blood T cell repertoires in COVID-19. At the level of the study: Researchers got acute and convalescent COVID-19 samples from the United States, Italy and Spain. PBMCs, B-cell-depleted T cells, or T cells provided the cDNA or gDNA that made up the material.

Clones were sequenced by immunoSEQ multiplex PCR, and TCRdb holds only the in-frame ones, with some missing. In the table there are more than 300,000 clones, roughly 91% of which are singletons. This sequence was found in a woman aged 18-29 years who had recovered from COVID-19. The sequenced sample consisted of PBMCs or T cells enriched from blood (not recorded which).

CDR3 DNA sequence: TGTGCCAGCAGCGTAGCAGGGTATGGCGAGCAGTACTTC. Amino acid sequence: CASSVAGYGEQYF. This chain joins TRBV9 and TRBJ2-7; D possibly corresponds to TRBD1 (5 bases). V was pared by 0 bases and J by 6 bases, with 10 bases between. Germline V gene lookup returns CDR1 SGDLS and CDR2 YYNGEE. The CDR3 is 13 residues long.